This T cell receptor beta chain was profiled in a study of CD4 T cell repertoires in COVID-19. Per the germline V gene, CDR1 is SGHNT and CDR2 is YYREEE (reference sequence). Trimming took 3 bases from V and 5 from J, leaving 19 bases between them. The CDR3 has 16 amino acids. Sequencing was performed with immunoSEQ multiplex PCR; in TCRdb, only in-frame clones are kept and a portion is missing. The table shows some 71,000 clones, with 83% occurring only once. This sample comprised CD4+ T cells from peripheral blood, obtained after recovery from COVID-19. This TCR came from a human donor who had COVID-19. The chain joins TRBV5-4 to TRBJ2-3; D remains unclear. The CDR3 DNA sequence: TGTGCCAGCAGCTCGCCCAAGGACCTTTATGGAGATACGCAGTATTTT. Residues: CASSSPKDLYGDTQYF.